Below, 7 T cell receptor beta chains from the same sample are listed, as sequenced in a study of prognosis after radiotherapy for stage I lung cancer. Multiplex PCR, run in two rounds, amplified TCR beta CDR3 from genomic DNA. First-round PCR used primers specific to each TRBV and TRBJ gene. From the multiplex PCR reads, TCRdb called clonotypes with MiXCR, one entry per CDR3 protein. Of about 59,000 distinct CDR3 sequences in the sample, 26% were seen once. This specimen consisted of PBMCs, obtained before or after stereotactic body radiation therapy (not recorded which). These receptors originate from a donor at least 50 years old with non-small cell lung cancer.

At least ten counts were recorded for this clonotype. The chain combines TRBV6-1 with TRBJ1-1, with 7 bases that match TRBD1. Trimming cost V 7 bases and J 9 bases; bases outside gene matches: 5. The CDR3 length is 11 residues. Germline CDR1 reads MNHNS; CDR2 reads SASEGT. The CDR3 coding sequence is TGTGCCAGCAAACTACAGGGGAAAGCTTTCTTT. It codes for CASKLQGKAFF.

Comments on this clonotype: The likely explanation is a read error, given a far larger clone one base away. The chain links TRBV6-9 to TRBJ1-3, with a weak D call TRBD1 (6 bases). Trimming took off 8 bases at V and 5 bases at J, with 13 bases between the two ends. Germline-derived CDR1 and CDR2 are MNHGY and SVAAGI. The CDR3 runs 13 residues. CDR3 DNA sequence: TGTGCCAGCGGTTTCACAGGGAGAAACACCATATATTTT. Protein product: CASGFTGRNTIYF.

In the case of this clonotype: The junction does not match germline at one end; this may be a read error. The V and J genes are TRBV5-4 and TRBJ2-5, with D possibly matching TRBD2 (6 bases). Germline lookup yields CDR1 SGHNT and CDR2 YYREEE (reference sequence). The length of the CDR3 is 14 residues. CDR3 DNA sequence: TGTGCCAGCAGCGGAGGGACTGTCCAAGATACCCAGTACTTC. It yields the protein CASSGGTVQDTQYF.

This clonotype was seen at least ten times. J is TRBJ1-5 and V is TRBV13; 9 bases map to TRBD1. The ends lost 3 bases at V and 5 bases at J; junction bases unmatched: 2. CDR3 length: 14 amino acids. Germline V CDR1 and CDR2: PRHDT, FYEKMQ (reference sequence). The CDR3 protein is CASSLGQGDQPQHF. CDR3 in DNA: TGTGCCAGCAGCTTGGGACAGGGTGATCAGCCCCAGCATTTT.

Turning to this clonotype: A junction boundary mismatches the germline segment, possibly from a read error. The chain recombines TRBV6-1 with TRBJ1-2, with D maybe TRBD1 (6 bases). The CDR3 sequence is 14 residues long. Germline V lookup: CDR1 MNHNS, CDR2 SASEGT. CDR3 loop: CASSLDGGALGYSF. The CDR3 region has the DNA TGTGCCAGCAGTCTTGACGGGGGGGCGTTGGGCTATAGCTTC.

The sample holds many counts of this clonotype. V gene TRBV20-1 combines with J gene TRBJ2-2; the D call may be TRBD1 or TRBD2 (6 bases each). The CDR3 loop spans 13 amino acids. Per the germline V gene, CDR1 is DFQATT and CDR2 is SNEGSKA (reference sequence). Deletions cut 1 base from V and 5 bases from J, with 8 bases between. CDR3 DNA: TGCAGTGCTAGAGCGGGGGCAACCGGGGAGCTGTTTTTT. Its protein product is CSARAGATGELFF.

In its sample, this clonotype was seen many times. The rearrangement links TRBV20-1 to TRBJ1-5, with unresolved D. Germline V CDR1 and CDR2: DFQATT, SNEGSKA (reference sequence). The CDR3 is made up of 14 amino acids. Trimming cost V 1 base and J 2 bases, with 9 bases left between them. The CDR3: CSARAPRGNQPQHF. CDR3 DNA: TGCAGTGCTAGAGCGCCAAGGGGCAATCAGCCCCAGCATTTT.